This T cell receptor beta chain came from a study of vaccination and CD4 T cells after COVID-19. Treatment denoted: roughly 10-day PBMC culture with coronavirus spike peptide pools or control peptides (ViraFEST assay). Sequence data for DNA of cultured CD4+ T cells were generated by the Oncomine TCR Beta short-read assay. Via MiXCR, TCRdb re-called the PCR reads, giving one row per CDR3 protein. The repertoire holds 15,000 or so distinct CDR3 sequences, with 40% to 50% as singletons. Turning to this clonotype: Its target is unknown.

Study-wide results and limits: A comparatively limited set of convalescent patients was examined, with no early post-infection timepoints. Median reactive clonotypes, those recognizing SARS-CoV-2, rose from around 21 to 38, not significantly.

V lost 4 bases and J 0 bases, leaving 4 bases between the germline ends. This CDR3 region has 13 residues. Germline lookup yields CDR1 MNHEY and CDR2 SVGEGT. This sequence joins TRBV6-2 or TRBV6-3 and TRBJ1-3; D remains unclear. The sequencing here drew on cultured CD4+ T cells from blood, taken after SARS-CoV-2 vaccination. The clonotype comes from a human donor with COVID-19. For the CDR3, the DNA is TGTGCCAGCAGTTTAAGCTCTGGAAACACCATATATTTT. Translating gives CASSLSSGNTIYF.